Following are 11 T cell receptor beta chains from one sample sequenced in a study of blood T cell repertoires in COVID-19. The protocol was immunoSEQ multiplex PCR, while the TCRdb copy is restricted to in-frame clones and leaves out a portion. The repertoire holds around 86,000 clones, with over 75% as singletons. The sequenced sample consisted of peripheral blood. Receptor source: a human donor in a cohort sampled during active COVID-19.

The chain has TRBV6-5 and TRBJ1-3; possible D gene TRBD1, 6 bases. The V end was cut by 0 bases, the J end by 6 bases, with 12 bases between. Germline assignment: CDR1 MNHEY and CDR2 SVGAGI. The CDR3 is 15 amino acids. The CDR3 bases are TGTGCCAGCAGTTACTCGATGGGGGCCCAAAACACCATATATTTT. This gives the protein CASSYSMGAQNTIYF.

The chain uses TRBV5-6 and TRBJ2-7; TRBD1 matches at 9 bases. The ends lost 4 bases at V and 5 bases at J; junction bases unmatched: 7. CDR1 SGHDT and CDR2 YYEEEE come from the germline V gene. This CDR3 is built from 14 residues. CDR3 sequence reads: CASSPWDRVNEQYF. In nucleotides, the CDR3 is TGTGCCAGCAGCCCCTGGGACAGGGTCAACGAGCAGTACTTC.

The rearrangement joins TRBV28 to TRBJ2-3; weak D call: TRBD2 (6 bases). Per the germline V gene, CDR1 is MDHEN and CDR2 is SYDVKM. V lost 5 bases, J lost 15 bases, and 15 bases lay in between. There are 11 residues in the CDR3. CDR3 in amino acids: CASSNAGTPYF. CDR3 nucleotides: TGTGCCAGCAGTAACGCCGGGACTCCTTATTTT. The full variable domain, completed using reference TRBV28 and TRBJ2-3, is DVKVTQSSRYLVKRTGEKVFLECVQDMDHENMFWYRQDPGLGLRLIYFSYDVKMKEKGDIPEGYSVSREKKERFSLILESASTNQTSMYLCASSNAGTPYFGPGTRLTVL.

CDR3 coding DNA: TGTGCCAGCAACCCCCCCGGTCGAGTGAACACTGAAGCTTTCTTT. As protein: CASNPPGRVNTEAFF. This chain links TRBV28 with TRBJ1-1; no reliable D call. The CDR3 totals 15 residues. Germline V lookup: CDR1 MDHEN, CDR2 SYDVKM. V gave up 7 bases and J gave up 0 bases, with 15 bases separating them.

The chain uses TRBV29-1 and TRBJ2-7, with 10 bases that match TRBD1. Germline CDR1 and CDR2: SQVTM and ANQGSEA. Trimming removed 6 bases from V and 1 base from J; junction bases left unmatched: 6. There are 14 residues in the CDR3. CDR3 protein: CSVVGTGVSYEQYF. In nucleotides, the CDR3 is TGCAGCGTGGTCGGGACAGGGGTGTCCTACGAGCAGTACTTC.

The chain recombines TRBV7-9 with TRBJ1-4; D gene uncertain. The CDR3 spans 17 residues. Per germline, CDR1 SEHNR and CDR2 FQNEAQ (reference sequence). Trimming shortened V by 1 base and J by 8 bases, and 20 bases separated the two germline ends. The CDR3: CASSLGAQAWLGEKLFF. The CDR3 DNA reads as TGTGCCAGCAGCTTAGGGGCGCAGGCTTGGCTTGGAGAAAAACTGTTTTTT.

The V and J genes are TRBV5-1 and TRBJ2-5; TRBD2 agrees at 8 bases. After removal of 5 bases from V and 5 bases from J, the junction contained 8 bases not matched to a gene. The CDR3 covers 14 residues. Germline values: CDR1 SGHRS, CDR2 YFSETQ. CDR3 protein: CASRETSVRETQYF. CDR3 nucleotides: TGCGCCAGCAGGGAGACTAGCGTCCGGGAGACCCAGTACTTC.

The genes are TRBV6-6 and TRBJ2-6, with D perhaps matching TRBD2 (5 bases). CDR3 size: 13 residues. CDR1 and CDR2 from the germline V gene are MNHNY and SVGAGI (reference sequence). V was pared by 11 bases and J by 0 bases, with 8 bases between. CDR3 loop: CAARGSGANVLTF. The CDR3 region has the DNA TGTGCCGCCCGGGGCTCTGGGGCCAACGTCCTGACTTTC.

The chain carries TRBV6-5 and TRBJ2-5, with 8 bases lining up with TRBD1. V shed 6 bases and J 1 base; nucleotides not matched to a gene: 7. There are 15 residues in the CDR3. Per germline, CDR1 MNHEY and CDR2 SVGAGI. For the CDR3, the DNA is TGTGCCAGCAGAAAAACGACAGGGGCCCAAGAGACCCAGTACTTC. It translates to CASRKTTGAQETQYF.

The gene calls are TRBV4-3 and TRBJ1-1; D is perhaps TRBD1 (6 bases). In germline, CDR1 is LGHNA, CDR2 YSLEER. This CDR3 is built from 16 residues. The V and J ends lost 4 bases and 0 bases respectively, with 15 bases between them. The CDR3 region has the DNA TGCGCCAGCAGCCCTAGGTCCGGGACATTGAACACTGAAGCTTTCTTT. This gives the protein CASSPRSGTLNTEAFF.

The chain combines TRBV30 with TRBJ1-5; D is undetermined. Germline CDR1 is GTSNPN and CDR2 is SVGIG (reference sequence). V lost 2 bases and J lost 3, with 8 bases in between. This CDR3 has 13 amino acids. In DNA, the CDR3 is TGTGCCTGGAGTACAAGATCCAATCAGCCCCAGCATTTT. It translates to CAWSTRSNQPQHF.